This paragraph covers one TCR beta chain sequence. This sample stems from a study of blood T cell repertoires in COVID-19. For the study at large: PBMCs, B-cell-depleted T cells, or T cells were the source of the cDNA or gDNA that made up the material.

V was clipped by 0 bases and J by 6 bases; unmatched bases: 5. The CDR3 is made up of 17 amino acids. Germline CDR1 and CDR2: SGHRS and YFSETQ. Here immunoSEQ multiplex PCR was the method, and the copy in TCRdb shows in-frame clones only, minus some. The table includes about 160,000 clones, roughly 82% detected once. Sequenced sample: peripheral blood. The chain carries TRBV5-1 and TRBJ2-3, with TRBD2 identical over 15 bases. The sequence came from a man between 65 and 85 years old with acute or convalescent COVID-19. CDR3 in DNA: TGCGCCAGCAGCTTGGTAGGGACTAGCGGGGGGATGGATACGCAGTATTTT. Translated: CASSLVGTSGGMDTQYF.